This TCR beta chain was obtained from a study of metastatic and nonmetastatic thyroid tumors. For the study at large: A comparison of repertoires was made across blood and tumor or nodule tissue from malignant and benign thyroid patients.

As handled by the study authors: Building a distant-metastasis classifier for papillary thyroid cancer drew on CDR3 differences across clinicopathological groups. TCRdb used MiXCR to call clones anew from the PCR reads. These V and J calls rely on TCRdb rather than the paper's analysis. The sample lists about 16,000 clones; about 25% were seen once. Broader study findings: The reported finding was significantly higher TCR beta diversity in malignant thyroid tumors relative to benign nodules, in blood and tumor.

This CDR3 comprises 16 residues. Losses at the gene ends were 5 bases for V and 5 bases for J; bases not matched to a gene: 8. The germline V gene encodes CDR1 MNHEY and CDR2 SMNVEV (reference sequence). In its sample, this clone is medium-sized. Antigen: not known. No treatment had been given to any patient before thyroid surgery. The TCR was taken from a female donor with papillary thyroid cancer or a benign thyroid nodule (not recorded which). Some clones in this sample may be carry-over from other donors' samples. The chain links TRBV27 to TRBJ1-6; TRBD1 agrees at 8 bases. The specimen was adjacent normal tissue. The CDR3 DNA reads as TGTGCCAGCAGTCCTTGGACAGGGTTGAATAATTCACCCCTCCACTTT. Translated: CASSPWTGLNNSPLHF.